The sequence of this T cell receptor beta chain was determined in a study of T cells in Graves' hyperthyroidism and ophthalmopathy. Template material for amplifying TCR beta CDR3 regions consisted of RNA transcripts. An initial round of RT-PCR targeting the TCR CDR3 relied on the HTBI primer set. TCRdb redid the calling of the multiplex PCR reads with MiXCR, one entry per CDR3 protein. The repertoire includes about 420,000 distinct CDR3 sequences, less than 20% of them detected once, and approximately 7.5% sits in the top ten. Trimming left V 3 bases short and J 11 bases short, with 11 bases between. CDR3 length: 13 amino acids. Germline CDR1 is MNHEY and CDR2 is SMNVEV (reference sequence). The study, taken as a whole, reports: Model predictions of ophthalmopathy came a median approximately 6.2 months before onset.

Graves' hyperthyroidism was deemed stable given no ophthalmopathy progression within 18 months. Out of approximately 10 ml of fresh peripheral blood came the PBMCs. This clonotype was picked up many times. The antigen remains undetermined. The sequence came from a woman aged 18-30 years with Graves' hyperthyroidism. The chain carries TRBV27 and TRBJ1-6; no definite D call. Specimen: blood. CDR3 coding DNA: TGTGCCAGCAGTTTTCATGGTCCTACACCCCTCCACTTT. This codes for CASSFHGPTPLHF.